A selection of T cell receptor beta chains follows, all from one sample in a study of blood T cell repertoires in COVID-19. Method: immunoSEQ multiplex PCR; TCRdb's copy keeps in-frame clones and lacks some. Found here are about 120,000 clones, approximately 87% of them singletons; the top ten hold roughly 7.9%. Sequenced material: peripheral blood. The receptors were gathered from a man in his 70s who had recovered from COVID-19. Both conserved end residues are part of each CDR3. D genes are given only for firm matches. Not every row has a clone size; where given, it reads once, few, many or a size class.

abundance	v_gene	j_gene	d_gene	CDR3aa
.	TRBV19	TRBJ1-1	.	CASSILVGAEAFF
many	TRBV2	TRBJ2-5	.	CASSENRDQETQYF
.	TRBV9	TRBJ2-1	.	CASSVGREQFF
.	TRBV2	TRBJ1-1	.	CASSANRVEAFF
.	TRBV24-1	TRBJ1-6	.	CATVGGGDSPLHF
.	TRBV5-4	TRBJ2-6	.	CASSPTAYISGANVLTF
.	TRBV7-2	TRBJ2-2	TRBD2	CASSSGTRTSGRGTGELFF
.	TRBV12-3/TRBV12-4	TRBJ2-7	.	CASSLEGPYEQYF
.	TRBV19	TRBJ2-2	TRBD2	CATRRWTSGGTGELFF
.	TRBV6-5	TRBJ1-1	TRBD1	CASSQGQVNTEAFF
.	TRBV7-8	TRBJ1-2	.	CASSRETGLIYGYTF
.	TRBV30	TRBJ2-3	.	CAGLDRILPDTQYF
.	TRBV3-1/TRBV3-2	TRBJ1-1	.	CASSQERGRGGAAFF
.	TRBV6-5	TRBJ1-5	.	CATCRDTNQPQHF
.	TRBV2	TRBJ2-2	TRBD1	CATQRTGATGELFF
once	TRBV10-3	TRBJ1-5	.	CATRETNQPQHF
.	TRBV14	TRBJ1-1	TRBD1	CASSLGQKFNTEAFF
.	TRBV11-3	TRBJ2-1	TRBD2	CASSHSGRIGEQFF
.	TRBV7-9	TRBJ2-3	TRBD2	CASSSIAGSPTDTQYF
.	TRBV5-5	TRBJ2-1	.	CASSFGGANEQFF
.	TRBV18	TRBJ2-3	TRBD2	CASSLLAGKTLSTDTQYF
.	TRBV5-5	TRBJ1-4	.	CASSETIWEKLFF
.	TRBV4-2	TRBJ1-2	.	CASSQDGGGDYGYTF
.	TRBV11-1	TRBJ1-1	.	CASSPLGGLELTEAFF
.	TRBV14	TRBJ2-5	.	CASSQFRGTQETQYF
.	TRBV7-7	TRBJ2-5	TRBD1	CASSYRMTGTQETQYF
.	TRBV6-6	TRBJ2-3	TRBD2	CASRLAGDTDTQYF
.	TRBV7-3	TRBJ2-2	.	CASSPTGGPGELFF
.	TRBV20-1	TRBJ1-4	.	CSASMDTGNEKLFF
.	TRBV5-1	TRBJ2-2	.	CASSRPRRDSMNTGELFF
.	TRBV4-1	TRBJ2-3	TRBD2	CASSQRTRTSGIEDTQYF
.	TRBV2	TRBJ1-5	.	CASSELGGSNQPQHF
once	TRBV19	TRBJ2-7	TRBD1	CASSPGQGRAYEQYF
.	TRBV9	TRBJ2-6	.	CASSVSGSGANVLTF
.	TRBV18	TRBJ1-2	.	CASSNDRTVYGYTF
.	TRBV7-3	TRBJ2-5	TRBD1	CASSLYGTAQETQYF